Sequencing of this TCR beta chain was carried out in a study of post-analysis software for immune sequencing data. Study-level background: Relapsing-remitting, secondary progressive and progressive-relapsing forms made up the multiple sclerosis disease courses. General study points: Patients showed TRBV5-6, TRBV5-1 and TRBV20-1 among five TRBV segments more frequent than in controls. The study found significantly lower normalized Chao1 diversity in multiple sclerosis patients than in controls. Batch-matched samples strongly co-clustered by F measure.

Included in the TCR beta cDNA libraries were unique molecular identifiers. T cells, roughly 0.85 to 10 million of them, yielded around 460,000 cDNA molecules. TCRdb processed the PCR reads anew with MiXCR; each CDR3 protein has one entry. This sample has around 260,000 distinct CDR3 sequences, with 36% found just once. The CDR3 is 19 residues long. The V gene end was trimmed by 0 bases and the J gene end by 0 bases; junction bases not matched to a gene: 11. Germline loops: CDR1 SGDLS, CDR2 YYNGEE. With regard to this clonotype: The antigen remains undetermined.

The sequence came from a girl between 5 and 17 years old with multiple sclerosis. The sequenced sample was blood. V gene TRBV9 combines with J gene TRBJ2-3, with 9 nucleotides matching TRBD2. The DNA of the CDR3 is TGTGCCAGCAGCGTAGGCCAAGCGGGGGGCCACCTTAGCACAGATACGCAGTATTTT. It is translated as CASSVGQAGGHLSTDTQYF. The variable domain in full, completed from reference TRBV9 and TRBJ2-3, reads DSGVTQTPKHLITATGQRVTLRCSPRSGDLSVYWYQQSLDQGLQFLIQYYNGEERAKGNILERFSAQQFPDLHSELNLSSLELGDSALYFCASSVGQAGGHLSTDTQYFGPGTRLTVL.